This record concerns one T cell receptor beta chain sequence. At one end the junction does not follow the germline gene, possibly because of a read error. This sample is drawn from a study of T cell clones after liver transplantation. Produced via immunoSEQ multiplex PCR; TCRdb's table is partial and in-frame only. The sample yields around 75,000 clones, around 84% seen once. CDR1 and CDR2 (germline): LGHNA, YNFKEQ. The CDR3 is 20 amino acids. The material sequenced was CD4+ T cells from blood, taken 48 months after liver transplant. The chain joins TRBV4-2 to TRBJ2-3, with TRBD2 identical over 9 bases. The clonotype originates from a human patient who received a liver transplant. Part of the T cells may come from the graft donor. The CDR3 sequence: CTSSQDVDRGLAGNTDTQYF. The CDR3, as DNA: TGTACCAGCAGCCAAGATGTGGATCGAGGGCTAGCGGGAAACACAGATACGCAGTATTTT.